The entry below describes one TCR beta chain. The data stem from a study of T cells expressing NK-cell markers. For the study at large: The TCR beta repertoires originated in sorted CD3+CD56+NKG2C+, CD3+CD56+NKG2C- and CD3+CD56-NKG2C+ T cells.

The TCR beta cDNA came from 5'RACE template switching with UMIs. TCRdb reprocessed the 5' RACE reads, with one entry per CDR3 protein and no DNA. The sample's table shows 20,000 or so distinct CDR3 sequences. The CDR3 has 15 residues. Germline CDR1 and CDR2: DFQATT and SNEGSKA (reference sequence). The source material was blood T cells: a sorted CD56 or NKG2C T cell subset, CD4+ or CD8+ T cells, or bulk PBMC T cells (not recorded which). The V gene is TRBV20-1, the J gene TRBJ1-5; TCRdb picks TRBD1, but there is no DNA to check that call. The sequence was collected from a man aged 18-75 years in good health. The CDR3 region is CSARTPGGSNQPQHF.